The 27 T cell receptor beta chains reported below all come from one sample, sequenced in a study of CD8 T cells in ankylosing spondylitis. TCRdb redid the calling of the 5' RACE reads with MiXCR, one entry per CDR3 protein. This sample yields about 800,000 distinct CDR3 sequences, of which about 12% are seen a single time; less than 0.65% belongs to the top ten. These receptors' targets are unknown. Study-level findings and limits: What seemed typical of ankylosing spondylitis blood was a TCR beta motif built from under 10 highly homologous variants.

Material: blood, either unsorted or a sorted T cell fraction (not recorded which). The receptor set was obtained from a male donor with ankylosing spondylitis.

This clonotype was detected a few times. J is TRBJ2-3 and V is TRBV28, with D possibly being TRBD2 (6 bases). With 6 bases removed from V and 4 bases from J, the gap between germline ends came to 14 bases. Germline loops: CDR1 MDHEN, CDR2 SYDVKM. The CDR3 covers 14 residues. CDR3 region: CASRNRGSADTQYF. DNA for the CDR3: TGTGCCAGCAGGAATCGGGGGTCCGCAGATACGCAGTATTTT.

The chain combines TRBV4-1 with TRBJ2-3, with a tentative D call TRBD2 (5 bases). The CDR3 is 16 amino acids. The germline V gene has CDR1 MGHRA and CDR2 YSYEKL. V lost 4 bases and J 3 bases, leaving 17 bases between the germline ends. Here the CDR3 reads CASSPTIGVRTDTQYF. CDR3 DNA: TGCGCCAGCAGCCCTACTATCGGGGTGAGGACAGATACGCAGTATTTT.

CDR3 in amino acids: CSARDPGGDTGELFF. In DNA, the CDR3 is TGCAGTGCTAGAGATCCAGGGGGGGACACCGGGGAGCTGTTTTTT. This chain joins TRBV20-1 and TRBJ2-2; TRBD1 or TRBD2 may be the D gene (7 bases each). The germline V and J ends were trimmed by 0 bases and 3 bases, with 11 bases remaining between them. CDR3 size: 15 residues. Germline CDR1 and CDR2: DFQATT and SNEGSKA (reference sequence).

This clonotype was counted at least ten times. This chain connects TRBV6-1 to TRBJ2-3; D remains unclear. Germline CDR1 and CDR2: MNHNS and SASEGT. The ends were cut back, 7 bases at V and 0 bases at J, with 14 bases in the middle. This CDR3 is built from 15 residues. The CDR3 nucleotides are TGTGCCAGCACCTCGAGACGTCTAAGCACAGATACGCAGTATTTT. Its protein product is CASTSRRLSTDTQYF.

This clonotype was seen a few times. The CDR3 DNA sequence: TGTGCCAGCAGCAGGTCAGTCGGAGCGGAAGAGACCCAGTACTTC. Translation gives CASSRSVGAEETQYF. The rearrangement uses TRBV6-1 and TRBJ2-5; tentatively, D is TRBD2 (5 bases). V was cut by 6 bases and J by 3 bases, with 17 bases left in between. The CDR3 is 15 residues long. The V gene's germline CDR1 is MNHNS and CDR2 SASEGT.

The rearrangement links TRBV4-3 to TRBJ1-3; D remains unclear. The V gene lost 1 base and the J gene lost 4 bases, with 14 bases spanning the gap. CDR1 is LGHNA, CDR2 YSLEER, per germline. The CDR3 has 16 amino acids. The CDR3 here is CASSQVSVDGGNTIYF. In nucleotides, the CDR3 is TGCGCCAGCAGCCAAGTGTCAGTGGATGGAGGAAACACCATATATTTT.

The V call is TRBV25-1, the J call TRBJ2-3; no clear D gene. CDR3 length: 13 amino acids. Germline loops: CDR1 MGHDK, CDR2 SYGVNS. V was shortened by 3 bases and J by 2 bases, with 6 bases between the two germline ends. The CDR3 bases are TGTGCCAGCAGTGAGAGCGCCACAGATACGCAGTATTTT. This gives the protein CASSESATDTQYF.

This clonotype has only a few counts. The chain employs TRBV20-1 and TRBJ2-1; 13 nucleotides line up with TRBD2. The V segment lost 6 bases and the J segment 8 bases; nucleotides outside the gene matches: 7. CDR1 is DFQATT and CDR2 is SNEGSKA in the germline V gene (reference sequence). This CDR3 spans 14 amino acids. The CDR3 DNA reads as TGCAGTGCCCTTCGGACTAGCGGGAGATATGAGCAGTTCTTC. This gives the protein CSALRTSGRYEQFF.

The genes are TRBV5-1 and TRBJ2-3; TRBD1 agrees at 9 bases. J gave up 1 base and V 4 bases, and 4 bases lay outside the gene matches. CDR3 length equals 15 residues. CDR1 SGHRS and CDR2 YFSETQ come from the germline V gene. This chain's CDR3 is CASSNNRGRTDTQYF. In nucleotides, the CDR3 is TGCGCCAGCAGCAACAACAGGGGGCGCACAGATACGCAGTATTTT.

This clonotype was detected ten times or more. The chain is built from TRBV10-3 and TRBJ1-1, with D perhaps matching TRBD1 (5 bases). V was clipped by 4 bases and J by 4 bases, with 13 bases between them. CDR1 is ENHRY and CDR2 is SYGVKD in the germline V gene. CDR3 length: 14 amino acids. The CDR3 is CAISGTNSGTEAFF. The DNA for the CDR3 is TGTGCCATCAGTGGGACAAACAGTGGCACTGAAGCTTTCTTT.

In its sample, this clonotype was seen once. The DNA of the CDR3 is TGCAGTGCTAGCGGGAGGGCCGACGGTGAGCAGTTCTTC. It yields the protein CSASGRADGEQFF. The chain uses TRBV20-1 and TRBJ2-1; TRBD2 matches 8 bases. The CDR3 extends over 13 amino acids. Germline loops: CDR1 DFQATT, CDR2 SNEGSKA (reference sequence). The junction had 7 bases not matched to a gene; V was cut back by 3 bases and J by 9 bases.

The chain's CDR3 is CASSLVGASDSQETQYF. In nucleotides, the CDR3 is TGCGCCAGCAGCTTGGTTGGGGCTAGCGACTCGCAAGAGACCCAGTACTTC. The rearrangement joins TRBV5-1 to TRBJ2-5; TRBD2 is a possible D gene (6 bases). The CDR3 is 17 amino acids. V lost 0 bases, J lost 2 bases, and 17 bases lay in between. Looked up from germline, CDR1 is SGHRS and CDR2 is YFSETQ.

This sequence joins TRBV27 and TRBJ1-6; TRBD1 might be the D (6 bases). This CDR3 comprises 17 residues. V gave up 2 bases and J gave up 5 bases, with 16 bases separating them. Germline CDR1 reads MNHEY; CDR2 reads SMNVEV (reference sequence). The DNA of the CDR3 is TGTGCCAGCAGTTTACGTATAGGGGGAACCAATAATTCACCCCTCCACTTT. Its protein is CASSLRIGGTNNSPLHF.

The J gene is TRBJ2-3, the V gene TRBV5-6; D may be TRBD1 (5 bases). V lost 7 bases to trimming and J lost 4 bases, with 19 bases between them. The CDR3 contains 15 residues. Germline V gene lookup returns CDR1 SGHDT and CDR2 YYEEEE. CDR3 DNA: TGTGCCAGCGGAGAAGGACACTTCACGTCAGATACGCAGTATTTT. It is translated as CASGEGHFTSDTQYF.

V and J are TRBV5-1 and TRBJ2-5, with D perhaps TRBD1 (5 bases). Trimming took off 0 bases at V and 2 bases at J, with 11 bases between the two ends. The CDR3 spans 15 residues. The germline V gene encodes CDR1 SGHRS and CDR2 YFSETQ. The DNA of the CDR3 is TGCGCCAGCAGCTTGGACAGGTCGAAGCAAGAGACCCAGTACTTC. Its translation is CASSLDRSKQETQYF.

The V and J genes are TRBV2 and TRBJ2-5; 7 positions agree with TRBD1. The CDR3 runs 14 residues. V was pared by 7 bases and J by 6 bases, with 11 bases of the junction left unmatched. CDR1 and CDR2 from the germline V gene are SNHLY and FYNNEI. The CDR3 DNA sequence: TGTGCCAGCACCCCAGGAAGGGGGCGGAAGACCCAGTACTTC. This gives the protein CASTPGRGRKTQYF.

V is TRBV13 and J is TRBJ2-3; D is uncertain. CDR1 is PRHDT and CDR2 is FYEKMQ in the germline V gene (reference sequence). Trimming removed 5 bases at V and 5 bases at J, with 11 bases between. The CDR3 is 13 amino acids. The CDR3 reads CASSPPTIDTQYF. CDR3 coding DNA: TGTGCCAGCAGCCCACCTACGATAGATACGCAGTATTTT.

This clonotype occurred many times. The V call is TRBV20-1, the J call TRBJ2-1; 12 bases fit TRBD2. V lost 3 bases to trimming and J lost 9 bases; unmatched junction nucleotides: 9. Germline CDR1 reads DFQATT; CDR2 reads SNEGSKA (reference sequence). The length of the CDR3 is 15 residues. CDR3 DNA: TGCAGTGCTAGGCCCCTACTAGCGGGAGGTGGTGAGCAGTTCTTC. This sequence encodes CSARPLLAGGGEQFF.

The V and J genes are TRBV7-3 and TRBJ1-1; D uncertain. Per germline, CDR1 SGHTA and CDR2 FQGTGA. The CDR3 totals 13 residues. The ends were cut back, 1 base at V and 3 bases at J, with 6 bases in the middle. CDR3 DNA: TGTGCCAGCAGCTTAAGTCTAGACACTGAAGCTTTCTTT. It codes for CASSLSLDTEAFF.

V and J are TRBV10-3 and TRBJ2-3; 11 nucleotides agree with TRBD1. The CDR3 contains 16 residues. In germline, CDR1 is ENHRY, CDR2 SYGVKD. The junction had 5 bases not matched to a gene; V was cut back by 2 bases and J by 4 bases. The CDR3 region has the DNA TGTGCCATCAGTGAGGAGGGACAGGGGGTTGCAGATACGCAGTATTTT. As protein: CAISEEGQGVADTQYF.

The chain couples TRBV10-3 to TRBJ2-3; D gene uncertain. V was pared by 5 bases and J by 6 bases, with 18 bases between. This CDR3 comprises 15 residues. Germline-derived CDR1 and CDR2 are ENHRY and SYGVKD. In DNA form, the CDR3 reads TGTGCCATCAGTAAGCCTTCGGTCCTGAGGGATACGCAGTATTTT. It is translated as CAISKPSVLRDTQYF.

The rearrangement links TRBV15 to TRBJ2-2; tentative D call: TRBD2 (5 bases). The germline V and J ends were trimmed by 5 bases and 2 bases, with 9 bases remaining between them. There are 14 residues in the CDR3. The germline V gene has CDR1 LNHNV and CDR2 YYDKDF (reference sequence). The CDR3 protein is CATSPGVNTGELFF. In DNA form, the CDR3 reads TGTGCCACCAGCCCCGGGGTAAACACCGGGGAGCTGTTTTTT.

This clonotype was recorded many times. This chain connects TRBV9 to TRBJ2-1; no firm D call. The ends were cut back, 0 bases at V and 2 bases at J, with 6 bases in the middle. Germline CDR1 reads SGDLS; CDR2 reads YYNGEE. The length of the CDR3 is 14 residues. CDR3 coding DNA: TGTGCCAGCAGCGTAGGGGGTACCTACAATGAGCAGTTCTTC. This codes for CASSVGGTYNEQFF.

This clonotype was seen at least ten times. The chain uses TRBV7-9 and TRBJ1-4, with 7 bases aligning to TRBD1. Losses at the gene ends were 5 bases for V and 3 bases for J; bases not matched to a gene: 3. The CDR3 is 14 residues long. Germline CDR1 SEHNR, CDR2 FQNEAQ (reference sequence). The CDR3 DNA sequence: TGTGCCAGCAGCCTCGGGACAGCTAATGAAAAACTGTTTTTT. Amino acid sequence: CASSLGTANEKLFF.

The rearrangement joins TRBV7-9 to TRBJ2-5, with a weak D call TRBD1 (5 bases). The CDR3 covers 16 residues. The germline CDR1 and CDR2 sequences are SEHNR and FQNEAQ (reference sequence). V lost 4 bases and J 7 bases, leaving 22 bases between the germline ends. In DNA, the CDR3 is TGTGCCAGCAGCTCCTACGAAAGGGGCCTAAGAGGGACCCAGTACTTC. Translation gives CASSSYERGLRGTQYF.

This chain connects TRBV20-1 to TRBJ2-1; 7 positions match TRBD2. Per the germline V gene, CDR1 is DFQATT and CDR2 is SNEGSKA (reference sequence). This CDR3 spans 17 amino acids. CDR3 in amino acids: CRAQAPGGSHSYNEQFF. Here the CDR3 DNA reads TGCAGGGCCCAGGCTCCGGGCGGGAGCCACTCCTACAATGAGCAGTTCTTC.

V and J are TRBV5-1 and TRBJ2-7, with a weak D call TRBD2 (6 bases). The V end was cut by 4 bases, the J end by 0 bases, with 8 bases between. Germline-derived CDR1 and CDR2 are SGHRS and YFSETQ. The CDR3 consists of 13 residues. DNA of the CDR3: TGCGCCAGCAGCCAGACTAGCTCCTACGAGCAGTACTTC. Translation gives CASSQTSSYEQYF.